Each of the 28 T cell receptor beta chains below was sequenced from the same sample in a study of blood T cell repertoires in COVID-19. Clones were sequenced by immunoSEQ multiplex PCR, and TCRdb holds only the in-frame ones, with some missing. The sample has about 250,000 clones; 88% are singletons. The specimen was PBMCs or T cells enriched from blood (not recorded which). All receptors derive from a woman in her forties or fifties who had recovered from COVID-19.

The rearrangement joins TRBV5-1 to TRBJ1-1; D is unclear. The CDR3 runs to 12 residues. Germline V lookup: CDR1 SGHRS, CDR2 YFSETQ. The V end was cut by 0 bases, the J end by 7 bases, with 7 bases between. In DNA form, the CDR3 reads TGCGCCAGCAGCTTGGAAACGGGTGAAGCTTTCTTT. Protein product: CASSLETGEAFF.

The chain combines TRBV30 with TRBJ1-2; tentatively, D is TRBD1 (5 bases). The CDR3 totals 13 residues. V gave up 4 bases and J gave up 8 bases, with 17 bases separating them. CDR1 GTSNPN and CDR2 SVGIG come from the germline V gene (reference sequence). CDR3 coding DNA: TGTGCCTGGATAGCGGGGGAGGTTAAAGGCTACACCTTC. This codes for CAWIAGEVKGYTF.

The V gene is TRBV5-5, the J gene TRBJ2-3; no reliable D call. Trimming pared 3 bases from V and 0 bases from J, leaving 14 bases between. The germline V gene has CDR1 SGHKS and CDR2 YYEKEE (reference sequence). This CDR3 contains 16 residues. The chain's CDR3 is CASSSRVTGSTDTQYF. The DNA of the CDR3 is TGTGCCAGCAGCTCCCGGGTAACCGGGAGCACAGATACGCAGTATTTT. The entire variable domain, with the rest obtained from reference TRBV5-5 and TRBJ2-3, is as follows: DAGVTQSPTHLIKTRGQQVTLRCSPISGHKSVSWYQQVLGQGPQFIFQYYEKEERGRGNFPDRFSARQFPNYSSELNVNALLLGDSALYLCASSSRVTGSTDTQYFGPGTRLTVL.

V and J are TRBV5-1 and TRBJ1-1; 8 nucleotides align to TRBD1. The CDR3 contains 15 residues. Per the germline V gene, CDR1 is SGHRS and CDR2 is YFSETQ. V gave up 2 bases and J gave up 6 bases; unmatched junction bases: 9. The chain's CDR3 is CASSLRGQGGPEAFF. CDR3 nucleotide sequence: TGCGCCAGCAGCTTAAGAGGACAGGGCGGCCCTGAAGCTTTCTTT.

This clone turned up a few times. J is TRBJ2-7 and V is TRBV19; 7 nucleotides align to TRBD2. Germline V gene lookup returns CDR1 LNHDA and CDR2 SQIVND (reference sequence). The CDR3 is 15 residues long. J lost 0 bases, V lost 4 bases, and 6 bases had no gene match. The CDR3 reads CASSTREASSYEQYF. The CDR3 bases are TGTGCCAGTAGTACCCGGGAGGCGAGCTCCTACGAGCAGTACTTC.

The genes are TRBV27 and TRBJ2-3, with TRBD1 as a possible D gene (5 bases). Germline values: CDR1 MNHEY, CDR2 SMNVEV (reference sequence). Deletions cut 5 bases from V and 0 bases from J, with 9 bases between. The CDR3 covers 14 residues. This CDR3 is CASSKGLSTDTQYF. The CDR3 DNA is TGTGCCAGCAGTAAGGGGTTGAGCACAGATACGCAGTATTTT.

J is TRBJ1-4 and V is TRBV2, with TRBD1 as a possible D gene (5 bases). The V end lost 6 bases, the J end lost 6 bases, and 14 bases lay between the germline ends. Germline lookup yields CDR1 SNHLY and CDR2 FYNNEI. The CDR3 loop spans 14 amino acids. This CDR3 reads CASRPGTSDEKLFF. The CDR3 DNA follows: TGTGCCAGCAGGCCCGGGACTTCCGATGAAAAACTGTTTTTT.

The chain joins TRBV7-8 to TRBJ1-2; the D gene is possibly TRBD1 (6 bases). The CDR3 is made up of 16 amino acids. Per the germline V gene, CDR1 is SGHVS and CDR2 is FQNEAQ. Trimming took 3 bases from V and 6 from J, leaving 20 bases between them. CDR3 DNA: TGTGCCAGCAGCTTTCGAGAGGGGGAAAGCGGCAATGGCTACACCTTC. Encoded protein: CASSFREGESGNGYTF.

The gene calls are TRBV7-2 and TRBJ2-5; 9 nucleotides match TRBD1. Germline CDR1 and CDR2: SGHTA and FQGNSA. J was trimmed by 5 bases and V by 0 bases; bases with no gene match: 7. The CDR3 sequence is 16 residues long. The CDR3 protein is CASSLAPGTGRETQYF. The DNA for the CDR3 is TGTGCCAGCAGCTTAGCCCCTGGGACAGGGCGGGAGACCCAGTACTTC.

V is TRBV6-5 and J is TRBJ2-1, with 9 bases fitting TRBD1. Germline CDR1 is MNHEY and CDR2 is SVGAGI. The V and J ends lost 2 bases and 7 bases, in that order; junction bases with no gene match: 6. The CDR3 contains 15 residues. CDR3 protein: CASSYLGTGPNEQFF. The CDR3 region has the DNA TGTGCCAGCAGTTACCTGGGGACAGGGCCTAATGAGCAGTTCTTC.

The CDR3 nucleotides are TGTGCCAGCCATAGACAGGGTAAGCAGCCCCAGCATTTT. It specifies CASHRQGKQPQHF. The chain has TRBV2 and TRBJ1-5; 7 bases agree with TRBD1. There are 13 residues in the CDR3. Germline CDR1 and CDR2: SNHLY and FYNNEI. The junction had 8 bases not matched to a gene; V was cut back by 8 bases and J by 7 bases.

The genes are TRBV28 and TRBJ2-1; D remains ambiguous. This CDR3 region has 16 residues. Germline values: CDR1 MDHEN, CDR2 SYDVKM. The V and J ends lost 5 bases and 4 bases respectively, with 18 bases between them. The CDR3 region has the DNA TGTGCCAGCAGTCCCTTATTGCGAGTCAGGTACAATGAGCAGTTCTTC. The encoded protein is CASSPLLRVRYNEQFF.

This clone was seen only once. The chain has TRBV12-3 or TRBV12-4 and TRBJ2-7, with 8 bases identical to TRBD1. V lost 6 bases and J lost 1; bases outside the gene matches: 2. The CDR3 covers 13 residues. The CDR3 sequence is CASRDRASYEQYF. The CDR3 DNA reads as TGTGCCAGCAGGGACAGGGCTTCCTACGAGCAGTACTTC.

The genes are TRBV19 and TRBJ2-3; D may be TRBD2 (6 bases). V lost 1 base and J 1 base, leaving 15 bases between the germline ends. The germline V gene has CDR1 LNHDA and CDR2 SQIVND (reference sequence). The CDR3 extends over 17 amino acids. The CDR3 region has the DNA TGTGCCAGTAGTATAGGTTCACTAGCTACTCGCACAGATACGCAGTATTTT. This gives the protein CASSIGSLATRTDTQYF.

The count of this clone is one. The chain links TRBV7-9 to TRBJ2-5; D call uncertain. Germline V gene data show CDR1 as SEHNR and CDR2 as FQNEAQ (reference sequence). V shed 3 bases and J shed 0 bases, with 11 bases lying between them. CDR3 length equals 15 residues. The CDR3 DNA sequence: TGTGCCAGCAGCTTGGGCTCCTTGTACCAAGAGACCCAGTACTTC. Amino acid sequence: CASSLGSLYQETQYF.

The CDR3 nucleotides read TGCGCCAGCAGCCTAGGGGGCGGGAGGATGAAGAATGAGCAGTTCTTC. Translated, it gives CASSLGGGRMKNEQFF. V is TRBV4-1 and J is TRBJ2-1, with a weak D call TRBD2 (8 bases). Germline CDR1 and CDR2: MGHRA and YSYEKL. This CDR3 comprises 16 residues. The V end lost 4 bases, the J end lost 7 bases, and 20 bases lay between the germline ends.

This chain connects TRBV18 to TRBJ1-5; perhaps TRBD1 as D (5 bases). The CDR3 is 15 amino acids. Germline lookup yields CDR1 KGHSH and CDR2 LQKENI. V lost 2 bases to trimming and J lost 4 bases, with 12 bases between them. The CDR3 DNA reads as TGTGCCAGCTCACCAAACCAGGGAACAAATCAGCCCCAGCATTTT. Translation gives CASSPNQGTNQPQHF.

J is TRBJ1-5 and V is TRBV28, with 7 bases that match TRBD1. J lost 2 bases, V lost 1 base, and 5 bases had no gene match. This CDR3 has 16 residues. Germline CDR1 and CDR2: MDHEN and SYDVKM. CDR3 loop: CASSLFGQVGNQPQHF. The DNA for the CDR3 is TGTGCCAGCAGTTTATTTGGACAGGTCGGCAATCAGCCCCAGCATTTT.

This clone was observed a single time. V is TRBV18 and J is TRBJ1-2; D remains ambiguous. Germline V gene sequence: CDR1 KGHSH, CDR2 LQKENI. Trimming removed 3 bases at V and 4 bases at J, with 15 bases between. CDR3 size: 15 residues. The DNA for the CDR3 is TGTGCCAGCTCACCCCCGGGCCAGGAGGGCTATGGCTACACCTTC. Its translation is CASSPPGQEGYGYTF.

This sequence joins TRBV12-3 or TRBV12-4 and TRBJ1-5; D possibly corresponds to TRBD1 (6 bases). V gave up 7 bases and J gave up 4 bases, with 11 bases separating them. The CDR3 is 13 residues long. The CDR3, as DNA: TGTGCCAGCAACGAACAGGGAAATCAGCCCCAGCATTTT. This sequence encodes CASNEQGNQPQHF.

The chain recombines TRBV13 with TRBJ2-1; 14 nucleotides match TRBD2. This CDR3 has 14 amino acids. Germline V gene lookup returns CDR1 PRHDT and CDR2 FYEKMQ (reference sequence). V was pared by 4 bases and J by 13 bases, with 6 bases of the junction left unmatched. DNA for the CDR3: TGTGCCAGCAGCTCAGGGACTAGCGGGAGTTTTCAGTTCTTC. Its translation is CASSSGTSGSFQFF.

DNA for the CDR3: TGTGCCAGCAGTGAATTGTCCTCTCTACTCTACAATGAGCAGTTCTTC. Its protein is CASSELSSLLYNEQFF. The chain has TRBV6-1 and TRBJ2-1; D not certain. Germline loops: CDR1 MNHNS, CDR2 SASEGT. There are 16 residues in the CDR3. The V end lost 2 bases, the J end lost 3 bases, and 14 bases lay between the germline ends.

The J gene is TRBJ2-1, the V gene TRBV7-9; 8 bases fit TRBD2. Germline CDR1 reads SEHNR; CDR2 reads FQNEAQ (reference sequence). This CDR3 is 18 amino acids long. The junction had 18 bases not matched to a gene; V was cut back by 8 bases and J by 3 bases. The CDR3 DNA sequence: TGTGCCAGCGTGGAAACCGGCAATTGGCGGGAGGTCTACAATGAGCAGTTCTTC. The encoded protein is CASVETGNWREVYNEQFF. The full variable domain, rest sourced from reference TRBV7-9 and TRBJ2-1, is DTGVSQNPRHKITKRGQNVTFRCDPISEHNRLYWYRQTLGQGPEFLTYFQNEAQLEKSRLLSDRFSAERPKGSFSTLEIQRTEQGDSAMYLCASVETGNWREVYNEQFFGPGTRLTVL.

The chain couples TRBV4-2 to TRBJ1-1, with D uncertain. V shed 8 bases and J shed 2 bases, with 12 bases lying between them. CDR1 is LGHNA and CDR2 is YNFKEQ in the germline V gene. The CDR3 contains 13 residues. The chain's CDR3 is CASSTGGNTEAFF. The CDR3 DNA follows: TGTGCCAGCTCAACTGGAGGCAACACTGAAGCTTTCTTT.

The chain links TRBV7-9 to TRBJ1-1; possibly TRBD1 for D (6 bases). CDR1 is SEHNR and CDR2 is FQNEAQ in the germline V gene (reference sequence). There are 14 residues in the CDR3. The germline V and J ends were trimmed by 3 bases and 0 bases, with 8 bases remaining between them. CDR3 amino acids: CASSLGQVNTEAFF. The DNA of the CDR3 is TGTGCCAGCAGCTTGGGACAAGTGAACACTGAAGCTTTCTTT.

The V call is TRBV11-2, the J call TRBJ1-1; TRBD1 is a possible D gene (6 bases). The CDR3 is made up of 13 amino acids. Germline values: CDR1 SGHAT, CDR2 FQNNGV. Trimming removed 3 bases at V and 5 bases at J, with 10 bases between. The CDR3 bases are TGTGCCAGCAGCTTTTCAGGGGTGACTGAAGCTTTCTTT. Protein: CASSFSGVTEAFF.

CDR3 protein: CASTQGFNQPQHF. The CDR3 nucleotides are TGTGCCAGTACCCAGGGGTTTAATCAGCCCCAGCATTTT. The gene calls are TRBV19 and TRBJ1-5, with D perhaps TRBD1 (6 bases). Germline V lookup: CDR1 LNHDA, CDR2 SQIVND (reference sequence). The CDR3 has 13 residues. The V and J ends lost 7 bases and 4 bases respectively, with 11 bases between them.

The rearrangement uses TRBV30 and TRBJ1-5; TRBD1 aligns across 8 bases. CDR1 and CDR2 (germline): GTSNPN, SVGIG (reference sequence). Trimming cost V 2 bases and J 0 bases; bases outside gene matches: 12. This CDR3 region has 18 residues. CDR3 in amino acids: CAWSRTGTGLYSNQPQHF. The CDR3 region has the DNA TGTGCCTGGAGTCGTACCGGGACAGGACTATATAGCAATCAGCCCCAGCATTTT.